The source of this TCR beta chain is a study of vaccination and CD4 T cells after COVID-19. Study-level background: Stimuli were overlapping spike peptide pools of SARS-CoV-2 and three common cold coronaviruses (HCoV-NL63, HCoV-OC43, HCoV-229E).

Study-level findings and limits: A nonsignificant rise from roughly 22 to 38 was seen in the median number of SARS-CoV-2-reactive clonotypes. Among reactive clones from convalescent patients, a median roughly 85% appeared only post-vaccination.

In its sample, this clonotype was seen a few times. As yet, its antigen is unknown. The study sequenced cultured CD4+ T cell DNA using the Oncomine TCR Beta short-read assay. TCRdb analysed the PCR reads with MiXCR anew, one entry per CDR3 protein. Here the sample spans about 20,000 distinct CDR3 sequences, around 58% being singletons. The treatment here: 10-day PBMC culture with coronavirus spike peptide pools or control peptides (ViraFEST assay). ViraFEST stimulated the growth of antigen-specific T cells using peptide pools and subsequently profiled their TCRs by sequencing. Sample: CD4+ T cells from blood, cultured in vitro. The receptor comes from a human donor who had recovered from COVID-19.

The CDR3 region has the DNA TGTGCCAGCAGCTTAAATGCCCAGCCCCAGCATTTT. It translates to CASSLNAQPQHF. V gene TRBV7-9 combines with J gene TRBJ1-5; D is unresolved. CDR1 is SEHNR and CDR2 is FQNEAQ in the germline V gene (reference sequence). This CDR3 has 12 amino acids. The V end was cut by 2 bases, the J end by 7 bases, with 6 bases between. Looking up the rest from reference TRBV7-9 and TRBJ1-5 gives the full variable domain: DTGVSQNPRHKITKRGQNVTFRCDPISEHNRLYWYRQTLGQGPEFLTYFQNEAQLEKSRLLSDRFSAERPKGSFSTLEIQRTEQGDSAMYLCASSLNAQPQHFGDGTRLSIL.